Listed below are T cell receptor beta chains from one sample, sequenced in a study of T cells in localized non-small cell lung cancer. Data came from immunoSEQ multiplex PCR; TCRdb stores just in-frame clones and leaves some out. Of tens of thousands of clones listed, about 72% are singletons. Sequenced material: peripheral blood, taken before any cancer treatment. The source of these receptors is a man aged 35 to 69 with stage I squamous cell lung carcinoma. The CDR3 runs from the conserved cysteine through the conserved F or W. D genes are given only for firm matches. Expanded clones get a size class; other rows say once, few or many, or leave the size out.

D gene: .; V gene: TRBV4-3; clone size: .; J gene: TRBJ1-3; CDR3 protein: CASSQDPGDLYF; CDR3 DNA: TGCGCCAGCAGCCAAGATCCAGGGGACCTATATTTT
D gene: .; V gene: TRBV27; clone size: .; J gene: TRBJ1-2; CDR3 protein: CASSLSEDVVTYGYTF; CDR3 DNA: TGTGCCAGCAGTTTATCAGAGGACGTAGTTACCTATGGCTACACCTTC
D gene: TRBD2; V gene: TRBV5-5; clone size: .; J gene: TRBJ2-7; CDR3 protein: CASSLSRGGYEQYF; CDR3 DNA: TGTGCCAGCAGCTTATCTCGCGGGGGCTACGAGCAGTACTTC
D gene: TRBD2; V gene: TRBV6-1; clone size: .; J gene: TRBJ2-6; CDR3 protein: CASSAQGGASGANVLTF; CDR3 DNA: TGTGCCAGCAGTGCCCAGGGAGGGGCTTCTGGGGCCAACGTCCTGACTTTC
D gene: TRBD1; V gene: TRBV28; clone size: .; J gene: TRBJ2-7; CDR3 protein: CASGDPGQGTGEQYF; CDR3 DNA: TGTGCCAGCGGGGATCCGGGACAGGGGACAGGCGAGCAGTACTTC
D gene: TRBD1; V gene: TRBV10-3; clone size: .; J gene: TRBJ1-1; CDR3 protein: CAISRVTGDTEAFF; CDR3 DNA: TGTGCCATCAGTAGAGTTACAGGGGACACTGAAGCTTTCTTT
D gene: .; V gene: TRBV9; clone size: .; J gene: TRBJ1-5; CDR3 protein: CASSVDGSNQPQHF; CDR3 DNA: TGTGCCAGCAGCGTAGACGGTAGCAATCAGCCCCAGCATTTT
D gene: TRBD2; V gene: TRBV5-8; clone size: .; J gene: TRBJ2-2; CDR3 protein: CASGTGGRANTGELFF; CDR3 DNA: TGTGCCAGCGGGACGGGGGGACGAGCGAACACCGGGGAGCTGTTTTTT
D gene: .; V gene: TRBV5-1; clone size: .; J gene: TRBJ2-5; CDR3 protein: CASSLGDKNGETQYF; CDR3 DNA: TGCGCCAGCAGCTTGGGAGACAAAAACGGGGAGACCCAGTACTTC
D gene: TRBD1; V gene: TRBV29-1; clone size: .; J gene: TRBJ2-7; CDR3 protein: CSAGQGIYEQYF; CDR3 DNA: TGCAGCGCAGGACAGGGGATTTACGAGCAGTACTTC
D gene: TRBD1; V gene: TRBV2; clone size: few; J gene: TRBJ1-5; CDR3 protein: CASGGTVGPNQPQHF; CDR3 DNA: TGTGCCAGCGGGGGGACAGTCGGGCCTAATCAGCCCCAGCATTTT
D gene: .; V gene: TRBV9; clone size: .; J gene: TRBJ2-3; CDR3 protein: CASSVDQVTQYF; CDR3 DNA: TGTGCCAGCAGCGTAGATCAAGTTACGCAGTATTTT
D gene: TRBD2; V gene: TRBV9; clone size: .; J gene: TRBJ2-5; CDR3 protein: CASSVEVSGGVTETQYF; CDR3 DNA: TGTGCCAGCAGCGTAGAGGTTAGCGGGGGGGTGACAGAGACCCAGTACTTC
D gene: .; V gene: TRBV14; clone size: .; J gene: TRBJ2-7; CDR3 protein: CASSQDLGRDYEQYF; CDR3 DNA: TGTGCCAGCAGCCAAGATCTTGGCAGGGACTACGAGCAGTACTTC
D gene: .; V gene: TRBV6-6; clone size: .; J gene: TRBJ1-1; CDR3 protein: CASSVEGVSNTEAFF; CDR3 DNA: TGTGCCAGCAGTGTTGAGGGGGTTTCGAACACTGAAGCTTTCTTT
D gene: .; V gene: TRBV5-5; clone size: .; J gene: TRBJ1-4; CDR3 protein: CASSLASTEKLFF; CDR3 DNA: TGTGCCAGCAGCTTGGCCAGTACTGAAAAACTGTTTTTT